One sample yielded the 17 T cell receptor beta chains listed below, sequenced in a study of CD4 T cells in relation to SARS-CoV-2 and coronaviruses listed by TCRdb under 2021. The antigens for these receptors are not known. CD4+ T cells from unexposed donors were collected before the COVID-19 pandemic (2011-2018). The EasySep CD4+ T cell isolation kit was used to isolate CD4+ T cells once the cultures had run for roughly 11 days. The library relied on the immunoSEQ multiplex PCR assay. Drawn from immuneACCESS, this table holds only the in-frame rearrangements with V and J called that TCRdb kept. Clones are partly lost; checked studies trace under half to an unresolved V gene and leave the rest unexplained. Present in this sample are approximately 20,000 clones, more than 60% of which were seen just once. The ten biggest clones cover about 23% of the sample. Sequences were obtained from CD4+ T cells from PBMCs, cultured in vitro. The origin of the receptors is a human donor in good health.

The rearrangement joins TRBV7-8 to TRBJ2-1; D is ambiguous. The CDR3 spans 16 residues. Germline V lookup: CDR1 SGHVS, CDR2 FQNEAQ. The V gene lost 2 bases and the J gene lost 3 bases, with 14 bases spanning the gap. The CDR3 region has the DNA TGTGCCAGCAGCTTAACCCGGCGAACTCTCTACAATGAGCAGTTCTTC. Protein: CASSLTRRTLYNEQFF. The variable domain in full, with the rest retrieved from reference TRBV7-8 and TRBJ2-1, is GAGVSQSPRYKVAKRGQDVALRCDPISGHVSLFWYQQALGQGPEFLTYFQNEAQLDKSGLPSDRFFAERPEGSVSTLKIQRTQQEDSAVYLCASSLTRRTLYNEQFFGPGTRLTVL.

This clone is a singleton in its sample. J is TRBJ2-5 and V is TRBV11-3; a possible D gene is TRBD2 (6 bases). This CDR3 spans 14 amino acids. V lost 1 base to trimming and J lost 1 base, with 7 bases between them. Germline V gene data show CDR1 as SGHNT and CDR2 as YENEEA. CDR3 region: CASSLGRGQETQYF. CDR3 DNA sequence: TGTGCCAGCAGCTTAGGGCGGGGCCAAGAGACCCAGTACTTC.

This clone was counted a single time. V usage is TRBV5-4 and J usage is TRBJ1-1, with D perhaps matching TRBD1 (5 bases). Trimming took 0 bases from V and 5 from J, leaving 8 bases between them. Per the germline V gene, CDR1 is SGHNT and CDR2 is YYREEE (reference sequence). The CDR3 loop spans 13 amino acids. DNA for the CDR3: TGTGCCAGCAGCTTGGAGCGGGGGACTGAAGCTTTCTTT. This translates into CASSLERGTEAFF. The variable domain in full, with the rest retrieved from reference TRBV5-4 and TRBJ1-1, is ETGVTQSPTHLIKTRGQQVTLRCSSQSGHNTVSWYQQALGQGPQFIFQYYREEENGRGNFPPRFSGLQFPNYSSELNVNALELDDSALYLCASSLERGTEAFFGQGTRLTVV.

The V gene is TRBV5-1, the J gene TRBJ2-7, with 10 bases identical to TRBD1. V trimming: 6 bases; J trimming: 5 bases; junction bases outside the gene matches: 20. The CDR3 spans 18 residues. CDR1 and CDR2 from the germline V gene are SGHRS and YFSETQ. CDR3 DNA sequence: TGCGCCAGCACCGACGTGTTCGGGACAGGGGTAGGTAAGGACGAGCAGTACTTC. It encodes CASTDVFGTGVGKDEQYF.

J is TRBJ2-7 and V is TRBV7-2, with a tentative D call TRBD2 (5 bases). The length of the CDR3 is 16 residues. Trimming left V 5 bases short and J 7 bases short, with 24 bases between. Germline loops: CDR1 SGHTA, CDR2 FQGNSA. CDR3 coding DNA: TGTGCCAGCAGCGAATGGAGCCGGGGAGCCCCGGGAGAGCAGTACTTC. As protein: CASSEWSRGAPGEQYF.

V usage is TRBV12-5 and J usage is TRBJ2-3; 13 nucleotides agree with TRBD2. CDR3 size: 16 residues. Trimming cost V 6 bases and J 2 bases; bases outside gene matches: 5. The germline V gene encodes CDR1 LGHNT and CDR2 FRNRAP. CDR3 protein: CASGSGLAGPTDTQYF. The CDR3 DNA follows: TGTGCTAGTGGGTCGGGACTAGCGGGGCCCACAGATACGCAGTATTTT.

This sequence joins TRBV5-1 and TRBJ1-2, with a tentative D call TRBD1 (5 bases). The CDR3 has 14 amino acids. CDR1 and CDR2 from the germline V gene are SGHRS and YFSETQ. V was trimmed by 0 bases and J by 5 bases, leaving 11 bases between them. CDR3 protein: CASSLDGTDYGYTF. DNA of the CDR3: TGCGCCAGCAGCTTGGACGGGACGGATTATGGCTACACCTTC.

V and J are TRBV5-1 and TRBJ1-2; D gene unclear. V was cut by 3 bases and J by 0 bases, with 9 bases left in between. CDR1 is SGHRS, CDR2 YFSETQ, per germline. The CDR3 covers 14 residues. Written as DNA, the CDR3 is TGCGCCAGCAGCTCTCCCACCACTAACTATGGCTACACCTTC. Amino acid sequence: CASSSPTTNYGYTF.

The V gene is TRBV9, the J gene TRBJ2-1, with D hard to call. CDR1 and CDR2 (germline): SGDLS, YYNGEE. The V end was cut by 0 bases, the J end by 0 bases, with 10 bases between. The CDR3 runs to 16 residues. Here the CDR3 DNA reads TGTGCCAGCAGCGTAGGACTTTCCAGCTCCTACAATGAGCAGTTCTTC. Translated, it gives CASSVGLSSSYNEQFF.

This chain uses TRBV13 with TRBJ1-1; D perhaps matches TRBD1 (5 bases). V was cut by 0 bases and J by 1 base, with 12 bases left in between. CDR3 length: 16 residues. The germline V gene encodes CDR1 PRHDT and CDR2 FYEKMQ (reference sequence). The CDR3 DNA follows: TGTGCCAGCAGCTTAGGCAGGGACTTGTGGAACACTGAAGCTTTCTTT. Its protein product is CASSLGRDLWNTEAFF.

This chain connects TRBV19 to TRBJ2-5; the D is unclear. The length of the CDR3 is 13 residues. Trimming stripped 8 bases from V and 1 base from J, with 11 bases between. The V gene's germline CDR1 is LNHDA and CDR2 SQIVND (reference sequence). CDR3 residues: CASRTATQETQYF. The CDR3 nucleotides are TGTGCCAGTCGCACGGCTACCCAAGAGACCCAGTACTTC.

V and J are TRBV11-1 and TRBJ1-2; D perhaps matches TRBD1 (5 bases). The CDR3 consists of 16 residues. The germline gives CDR1 SGHAT, CDR2 FQDESV (reference sequence). V gave up 5 bases and J gave up 0 bases, with 16 bases separating them. The CDR3 DNA is TGTGCCAGCAGCCCGGGGGACCGAACCCCTAACTATGGCTACACCTTC. Amino acids: CASSPGDRTPNYGYTF.

This chain connects TRBV19 to TRBJ2-3; 9 nucleotides align to TRBD2. Looked up from germline, CDR1 is LNHDA and CDR2 is SQIVND (reference sequence). The CDR3 has 14 amino acids. Trimming cost V 6 bases and J 2 bases; bases outside gene matches: 3. CDR3 amino acids: CASRASGATDTQYF. The CDR3 DNA reads as TGTGCCAGTAGGGCTAGCGGGGCCACAGATACGCAGTATTTT. Full variable domain (remainder filled in from reference TRBV19 and TRBJ2-3): DGGITQSPKYLFRKEGQNVTLSCEQNLNHDAMYWYRQDPGQGLRLIYYSQIVNDFQKGDIAEGYSVSREKKESFPLTVTSAQKNPTAFYLCASRASGATDTQYFGPGTRLTVL.

This clone showed up just once. This chain links TRBV18 with TRBJ2-5; 7 bases agree with TRBD1. Germline V CDR1 and CDR2: KGHSH, LQKENI. V was clipped by 4 bases and J by 2 bases; unmatched bases: 4. The CDR3 runs 14 residues. This chain's CDR3 is CASSQGAGQETQYF. The CDR3 DNA is TGTGCCAGCTCACAGGGGGCTGGGCAAGAGACCCAGTACTTC.

The chain has TRBV25-1 and TRBJ2-7, with 9 bases matching TRBD1. The CDR3 is 13 amino acids. Germline trimming cut 8 bases from V and 4 bases from J; bases unmatched to any gene: 6. The germline V gene encodes CDR1 MGHDK and CDR2 SYGVNS. DNA for the CDR3: TGTGCCAGCTCACAGGGGGCGCGTTACGAGCAGTACTTC. This sequence encodes CASSQGARYEQYF.

The sample holds a few counts of this clone. This sequence joins TRBV7-2 and TRBJ1-1; D unresolved. The CDR3 runs 13 residues. The germline gives CDR1 SGHTA, CDR2 FQGNSA. V lost 5 bases, J lost 6 bases, and 13 bases lay in between. The chain's CDR3 is CASSLSPFSEAFF. The CDR3 region has the DNA TGTGCCAGCAGCCTCAGCCCCTTCTCTGAAGCTTTCTTT.

This chain links TRBV5-4 with TRBJ1-2, with D unresolved. The germline gives CDR1 SGHNT, CDR2 YYREEE (reference sequence). This CDR3 region has 14 residues. Deletions cut 1 base from V and 1 base from J, with 8 bases between. The CDR3 DNA sequence: TGTGCCAGCAGCTTGATTGCCAGTAACTATGGCTACACCTTC. Protein sequence: CASSLIASNYGYTF.